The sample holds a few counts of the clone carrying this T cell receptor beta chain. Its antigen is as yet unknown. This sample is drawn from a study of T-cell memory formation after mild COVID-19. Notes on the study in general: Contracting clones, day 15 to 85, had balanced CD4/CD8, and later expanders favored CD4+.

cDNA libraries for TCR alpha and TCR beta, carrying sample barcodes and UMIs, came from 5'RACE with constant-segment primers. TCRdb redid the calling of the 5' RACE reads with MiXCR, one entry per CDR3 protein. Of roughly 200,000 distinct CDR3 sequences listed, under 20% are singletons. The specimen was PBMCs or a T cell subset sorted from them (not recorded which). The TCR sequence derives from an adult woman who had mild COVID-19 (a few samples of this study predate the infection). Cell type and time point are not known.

CDR3 sequence: CASSDRGSTDTQYF. The DNA of the CDR3 is TGTGCCAGCAGTGACCGGGGTAGCACAGATACGCAGTATTTT. This chain uses TRBV6-4 with TRBJ2-3; D may be TRBD2 (5 bases). CDR1 and CDR2 from the germline V gene are MRHNA and SNTAGT. V lost 2 bases to trimming and J lost 0 bases, with 6 bases between them. The CDR3 has 14 amino acids.